A single sample is the source of the 20 T cell receptor beta chains below, sequenced in a study of patients and donors after allogeneic stem cell transplantation. TCRdb reanalysed the RT-PCR reads using MiXCR and keeps one entry per CDR3 protein. The table records 410,000 or so distinct CDR3 sequences, more than 15% of them present only once. Sequencing was done on a sample of blood, either unsorted or a sorted T cell fraction (not recorded which). These receptor sequences come from a human donor who was either an allogeneic HSCT recipient or a stem cell or donor lymphocyte infusion donor (not recorded which). It is not recorded whose cells these are; they may come from a transplant donor.

The chain couples TRBV30 to TRBJ2-1; TRBD2 agrees at 8 bases. Losses at the gene ends were 4 bases for V and 4 bases for J; bases not matched to a gene: 6. The CDR3 spans 14 residues. Germline CDR1 and CDR2: GTSNPN and SVGIG (reference sequence). CDR3 in DNA: TGTGCCTGGACCTCTAGCGGGCTGTACAATGAGCAGTTCTTC. Encoded protein: CAWTSSGLYNEQFF.

The rearrangement uses TRBV5-1 and TRBJ2-2, with D tentatively TRBD2 (5 bases). Germline assignment: CDR1 SGHRS and CDR2 YFSETQ. The CDR3 loop spans 14 amino acids. Trimming took 3 bases from V and 3 from J, leaving 9 bases between them. In nucleotides, the CDR3 is TGCGCCAGCAGCTCCCGGGGTTACACCGGGGAGCTGTTTTTT. This gives the protein CASSSRGYTGELFF.

There are a few counts of this clonotype. The chain links TRBV11-1 to TRBJ2-3; no firm D call. The CDR3 length is 16 residues. Germline V gene lookup returns CDR1 SGHAT and CDR2 FQDESV (reference sequence). V was shortened by 6 bases and J by 0 bases, with 16 bases between the two germline ends. The CDR3 sequence: CASRRTTVPSTDTQYF. CDR3 nucleotides: TGTGCCAGCAGGAGAACGACGGTGCCTAGCACAGATACGCAGTATTTT.

The chain employs TRBV7-3 and TRBJ1-1; no firm D call. The CDR3 extends over 16 amino acids. Trimming shortened V by 2 bases and J by 0 bases, and 13 bases separated the two germline ends. Germline V gives CDR1 SGHTA, CDR2 FQGTGA. The CDR3 reads CASSLAGRALNTEAFF. The DNA for the CDR3 is TGTGCCAGCAGCTTAGCGGGCAGAGCCTTGAACACTGAAGCTTTCTTT. Combining the CDR3 with reference TRBV7-3 and TRBJ1-1 gives the whole variable domain GAGVSQTPSNKVTEKGKYVELRCDPISGHTALYWYRQSLGQGPEFLIYFQGTGAADDSGLPNDRFFAVRPEGSVSTLKIQRTERGDSAVYLCASSLAGRALNTEAFFGQGTRLTVV.

This clonotype was counted between two and nine times. The chain is built from TRBV7-2 and TRBJ1-1, with 11 bases that match TRBD1. The CDR3 contains 14 residues. The germline V gene has CDR1 SGHTA and CDR2 FQGNSA. J lost 7 bases, V lost 6 bases, and 7 bases had no gene match. This CDR3 reads CASRSGTGGSEAFF. Here the CDR3 DNA reads TGTGCCAGCAGATCCGGGACAGGGGGGAGTGAAGCTTTCTTT.

The V call is TRBV2, the J call TRBJ2-7, with D unclear. Germline V CDR1 and CDR2: SNHLY, FYNNEI. There are 12 residues in the CDR3. Deletions cut 2 bases from V and 0 bases from J, with 2 bases between. In DNA, the CDR3 is TGTGCCAGCAGTGAACTCTCCTACGAGCAGTACTTC. This translates into CASSELSYEQYF.

In its sample, this clonotype was seen a few times. The rearrangement joins TRBV2 to TRBJ1-5; TRBD1 is a possible D gene (6 bases). The CDR3 totals 15 residues. The germline V and J ends were trimmed by 1 base and 7 bases, with 14 bases remaining between them. Germline V CDR1 and CDR2: SNHLY, FYNNEI. Written as DNA, the CDR3 is TGTGCCAGCAGTGAAGGGGACAAAATCGGGCAGCCCCAGCATTTT. Protein sequence: CASSEGDKIGQPQHF.

The genes are TRBV24-1 and TRBJ2-2, with D possibly being TRBD1 (5 bases). The CDR3 length is 17 residues. The V end was cut by 3 bases, the J end by 0 bases, with 13 bases between. In germline, CDR1 is KGHDR, CDR2 SFDVKD. In nucleotides, the CDR3 is TGTGCCACCAGTGATATAGGGCAGGGCTCGAACACCGGGGAGCTGTTTTTT. This translates into CATSDIGQGSNTGELFF.

Turning to this clonotype: A junction end diverges from the germline sequence, so it may reflect a read error. The rearrangement joins TRBV12-3 or TRBV12-4 to TRBJ2-1, with D perhaps matching TRBD1 (5 bases). This CDR3 spans 15 amino acids. The CDR3 sequence is CASSPPAGSYNGQFF. The CDR3 DNA reads as TGTGCCAGCAGTCCCCCAGCAGGGTCCTACAATGGGCAGTTCTTC.

The chain joins TRBV7-9 to TRBJ2-7; possible D gene TRBD1, 6 bases. CDR1 is SEHNR, CDR2 FQNEAQ, per germline (reference sequence). CDR3 length: 14 residues. V lost 6 bases and J lost 5, with 17 bases in between. CDR3 protein: CASSRTTGINEQYF. CDR3 DNA: TGTGCCAGCAGTCGGACAACAGGGATCAACGAGCAGTACTTC.

This clonotype has at least ten counts. The chain carries TRBV15 and TRBJ2-2; possibly TRBD1 for D (6 bases). This CDR3 comprises 15 residues. Trimming cost V 8 bases and J 0 bases, with 13 bases left between them. CDR1 LNHNV and CDR2 YYDKDF come from the germline V gene (reference sequence). The CDR3 sequence is CATDVGGSNTGELFF. The CDR3 DNA follows: TGTGCCACCGACGTAGGGGGTTCGAACACCGGGGAGCTGTTTTTT.

This clonotype was seen repeatedly, ten times or more. The gene calls are TRBV20-1 and TRBJ2-7, with TRBD2 matching 8 bases. V shed 2 bases, J shed 0 bases, and the junction held 6 bases outside the gene matches. Germline CDR1 and CDR2: DFQATT and SNEGSKA (reference sequence). The CDR3 is 15 amino acids. The CDR3 nucleotides are TGCAGTGCTAGACCCACTAGCGGACCCTCCTACGAGCAGTACTTC. Its protein is CSARPTSGPSYEQYF.

Only a few counts were recorded for this clonotype. The rearrangement links TRBV9 to TRBJ2-1, with 13 bases lining up with TRBD2. Germline loops: CDR1 SGDLS, CDR2 YYNGEE. The CDR3 is 19 residues long. Germline trimming cut 0 bases from V and 0 bases from J; bases unmatched to any gene: 6. The CDR3 nucleotides are TGTGCCAGCAGCGTAGACGGGACTAGCGGGGTGATCTCCTACAATGAGCAGTTCTTC. Translating gives CASSVDGTSGVISYNEQFF.

This clonotype has a count of ten or more. This sequence joins TRBV29-1 and TRBJ1-5; D unresolved. V dropped 1 base and J dropped 4 bases, with 5 bases sitting between them. CDR1 is SQVTM and CDR2 is ANQGSEA in the germline V gene. The CDR3 has 12 amino acids. The CDR3 spells CSVEGENQPQHF. In DNA, the CDR3 is TGCAGCGTTGAAGGTGAAAATCAGCCCCAGCATTTT.

V is TRBV12-3 or TRBV12-4 and J is TRBJ2-5; weak D call: TRBD2 (6 bases). The CDR3 has 14 amino acids. V lost 7 bases, J lost 5 bases, and 17 bases lay in between. The CDR3 protein is CASTLRGTPETQYF. The CDR3 DNA reads as TGTGCCAGCACCTTGCGGGGTACGCCGGAGACCCAGTACTTC.

This clonotype occurred a few times. The CDR3 bases are TGTGCCAGCGAATTGCGGGGAAGCGCGAATTCACCCCTCCACTTT. Residues: CASELRGSANSPLHF. The chain links TRBV11-2 to TRBJ1-6; D remains unclear. The germline CDR1 and CDR2 sequences are SGHAT and FQNNGV. This CDR3 contains 15 residues. V was trimmed by 8 bases and J by 7 bases, leaving 18 bases between them.

This clonotype has at least ten counts. The chain is built from TRBV18 and TRBJ2-7; D ambiguous. V shed 3 bases and J shed 4 bases, with 7 bases lying between them. This CDR3 is 12 amino acids long. Germline CDR1 KGHSH, CDR2 LQKENI. The CDR3 sequence: CASSPTQYEQYF. The CDR3 DNA is TGTGCCAGCTCACCCACCCAATACGAGCAGTACTTC.

This rearrangement joins TRBV20-1 to TRBJ1-5, with D maybe TRBD1 (5 bases). From germline, CDR1 is DFQATT and CDR2 SNEGSKA (reference sequence). The CDR3 has 15 residues. The V gene lost 2 bases and the J gene lost 2 bases, with 13 bases spanning the gap. CDR3: CSARSGGWGNQPQHF. The CDR3 DNA sequence: TGCAGTGCTAGATCGGGGGGATGGGGCAATCAGCCCCAGCATTTT.

The chain uses TRBV5-1 and TRBJ2-1, with 8 bases matching TRBD1. The V gene's germline CDR1 is SGHRS and CDR2 YFSETQ. This CDR3 has 15 amino acids. V dropped 4 bases and J dropped 6; count of bases not matched to a gene: 9. The CDR3 DNA sequence: TGCGCCAGCAGCCTGCGGACAGGGACCCCCAATGAGCAGTTCTTC. Amino acid sequence: CASSLRTGTPNEQFF.

This clonotype has more than one count but fewer than ten. This chain connects TRBV7-9 to TRBJ1-2; D is unclear. Germline values: CDR1 SEHNR, CDR2 FQNEAQ (reference sequence). The germline V and J ends were trimmed by 5 bases and 4 bases, with 14 bases remaining between them. The CDR3 has 14 residues. CDR3 nucleotide sequence: TGTGCCAGCAGCCCCCGGAGGGAGACCTATGGCTACACCTTC. It is translated as CASSPRRETYGYTF.